This T cell receptor beta chain was found in a study of blood T cell repertoires in COVID-19. Study at large: The samples span acute and convalescent COVID-19 from the United States, Italy and Spain. T cells, B-cell-depleted T cells, or PBMCs supplied cDNA or gDNA.

CDR3 size: 17 residues. Germline V gene sequence: CDR1 MDHEN, CDR2 SYDVKM. The V segment lost 10 bases and the J segment 2 bases; nucleotides outside the gene matches: 14. As processed by the authors: By means of reference gene primer amplification, nucleated cell counts were estimated. Libraries were prepared by immunoSEQ multiplex PCR; TCRdb keeps only in-frame clonotypes and omits some of them. The DNA was the basis for D and trimming; V, J and clone size are from that table. Counted here are around 270,000 clones, approximately 90% occurring once; the ten biggest clones make up approximately 0.84%. Only a few counts were recorded for this clone.

The receptor's source is a man aged 30 to 45 with acute or convalescent COVID-19. The V gene is TRBV28, the J gene TRBJ2-1, with 10 bases lining up with TRBD2. Input material: peripheral blood. The chain's CDR3 is CAITGLARGAPYNEQFF. The CDR3 DNA is TGTGCCATAACGGGACTAGCGCGTGGAGCCCCCTACAATGAGCAGTTCTTC.